This T cell receptor (beta chain) comes out of a study of blood T cell repertoires in COVID-19. TCRdb keeps only in-frame clones here, not all; method: immunoSEQ multiplex PCR. The sample includes hundreds of thousands of clones, 83% of them seen just once. This clone is a singleton in its sample. The sequence was collected from a woman aged 35 to 49 who had been exposed to COVID-19. Sequencing was carried out using PBMCs or T cells enriched from blood (not recorded which).

DNA for the CDR3: TGTGCCAGCATCCCAGGTGCTAGCGGGGGGAGAGAGCAGTACTTC. It translates to CASIPGASGGREQYF. The gene calls are TRBV2 and TRBJ2-7; 11 bases agree with TRBD2. Germline CDR1 is SNHLY and CDR2 is FYNNEI. V dropped 7 bases and J dropped 7; count of bases not matched to a gene: 12. CDR3 length equals 15 residues.